A single sample gave rise to the 21 T cell receptor beta chains below, sequenced in a study of a mutant IDH1 vaccine in newly diagnosed glioma. The time point: week 11, during vaccination. Every single dose of the vaccine, 300 ug of mutant IDH1 20-mer peptide, came with topical imiquimod. What these receptors recognize is not known. Data came from immunoSEQ multiplex PCR; TCRdb stores just in-frame clones and leaves some out. The top ten hold 4.5% to 7% of the sample, which has about 130,000 clones, 80% seen once. The specimen was PBMCs, collected from a glioma patient whose treatment included an IDH1 peptide vaccine. The receptors stem from a man aged 35 to 55 with glioma.

The chain combines TRBV9 with TRBJ1-1; tentative D call: TRBD1 (6 bases). CDR1 is SGDLS, CDR2 YYNGEE, per germline. V dropped 1 base and J dropped 0 bases, with 10 bases sitting between them. The CDR3 loop spans 15 amino acids. This CDR3 reads CASSVTGYMNTEAFF. The CDR3 coding sequence is TGTGCCAGCAGCGTAACAGGGTACATGAACACTGAAGCTTTCTTT.

The V call is TRBV6-6, the J call TRBJ2-2, with D tentatively TRBD1 or TRBD2 (5 bases each). The CDR3 is 12 amino acids. Deletions cut 4 bases from V and 7 bases from J, with 7 bases between. The germline V gene encodes CDR1 MNHNY and CDR2 SVGAGI (reference sequence). CDR3 sequence (DNA): TGTGCCAGCAGTTGGGACGGCGGGGAGCTGTTTTTT. As protein: CASSWDGGELFF.

V is TRBV7-6 and J is TRBJ1-4; TRBD1 agrees at 8 bases. This CDR3 comprises 14 residues. The germline V gene encodes CDR1 SGHVS and CDR2 FNYEAQ. Trimming took 4 bases from V and 8 from J; bases not matched to a gene: 6. The CDR3 reads CASSSGQGSEKLFF. CDR3 coding DNA: TGTGCCAGCAGCTCAGGACAGGGTTCGGAAAAACTGTTTTTT.

This clone was seen only a few times. The identical CDR3 is also encoded by other nucleotide sequences in the sample. J is TRBJ1-1 and V is TRBV7-6, with no clear D. Deletions cut 1 base from V and 2 bases from J, with 5 bases between. This CDR3 spans 13 amino acids. From germline, CDR1 is SGHVS and CDR2 FNYEAQ. The CDR3 DNA reads as TGTGCCAGCAGCTTAGGCAGCAACACTGAAGCTTTCTTT. This gives the protein CASSLGSNTEAFF.

Comments on this clone: One junction end does not reproduce the germline sequence, and a read error may be involved. The chain carries TRBV30 and TRBJ1-1; D unresolved. The germline CDR1 and CDR2 sequences are GTSNPN and SVGIG (reference sequence). The CDR3 length is 11 residues. The CDR3 sequence is CARSADTEAFF. Written as DNA, the CDR3 is TGTGCCAGGAGCGCCGACACTGAAGCTTTCTTT.

This clone was counted only a few times. The chain has TRBV19 and TRBJ1-1; the D gene is possibly TRBD1 (5 bases). The CDR3 runs 13 residues. Germline CDR1 reads LNHDA; CDR2 reads SQIVND (reference sequence). V was shortened by 3 bases and J by 6 bases, with 11 bases between the two germline ends. CDR3 DNA: TGTGCCAGTAGTATCGACGGGGCCTCTGAAGCTTTCTTT. Translating it yields CASSIDGASEAFF.

This clone was detected only once. The CDR3 spells CASSPAYSTYEQYF. The CDR3 DNA reads as TGCGCCAGCAGCCCGGCGTACAGTACCTACGAGCAGTACTTC. The rearrangement uses TRBV5-1 and TRBJ2-7; D ambiguous. Germline-derived CDR1 and CDR2 are SGHRS and YFSETQ. This CDR3 region has 14 residues. V lost 4 bases to trimming and J lost 2 bases, with 13 bases between them. The full variable domain, completed using reference TRBV5-1 and TRBJ2-7, is KAGVTQTPRYLIKTRGQQVTLSCSPISGHRSVSWYQQTPGQGLQFLFEYFSETQRNKGNFPGRFSGRQFSNSRSEMNVSTLELGDSALYLCASSPAYSTYEQYFGPGTRLTVT.

The genes are TRBV27 and TRBJ2-7, with TRBD1 identical over 12 bases. The V gene end was trimmed by 5 bases and the J gene end by 3 bases; junction bases not matched to a gene: 5. CDR1 and CDR2 from the germline V gene are MNHEY and SMNVEV (reference sequence). The CDR3 extends over 15 amino acids. CDR3 amino acids: CASSPGTGGIYEQYF. The CDR3, as DNA: TGTGCCAGCAGTCCTGGGACAGGGGGCATCTACGAGCAGTACTTC.

The V call is TRBV10-3, the J call TRBJ2-2; D is ambiguous. The V and J ends lost 0 bases and 1 base respectively, with 6 bases between them. The CDR3 runs 15 residues. Germline lookup yields CDR1 ENHRY and CDR2 SYGVKD. The CDR3 is CAISESGENTGELFF. CDR3 in DNA: TGTGCCATCAGTGAGTCTGGGGAGAACACCGGGGAGCTGTTTTTT.

This rearrangement joins TRBV19 to TRBJ2-1; D is tentatively TRBD1 or TRBD2 (5 bases each). The germline V and J ends were trimmed by 5 bases and 4 bases, with 9 bases remaining between them. The CDR3 loop spans 13 amino acids. The germline V gene has CDR1 LNHDA and CDR2 SQIVND (reference sequence). CDR3 protein: CASSSGAYNEQFF. The CDR3 nucleotides are TGTGCCAGTAGTTCCGGGGCGTACAATGAGCAGTTCTTC.

This clone has just one count. This chain uses TRBV28 with TRBJ1-1, with D perhaps matching TRBD1 (5 bases). This CDR3 is built from 16 residues. CDR1 is MDHEN, CDR2 SYDVKM, per germline. V was trimmed by 6 bases and J by 2 bases, leaving 19 bases between them. The CDR3 reads CASSTWTWRTNTEAFF. CDR3 nucleotide sequence: TGTGCCAGCAGCACTTGGACATGGCGGACTAACACTGAAGCTTTCTTT.

The CDR3 spells CASSLGELGTLGEQFF. Written as DNA, the CDR3 is TGTGCCAGCAGCTTAGGAGAACTCGGGACTCTCGGTGAGCAGTTCTTC. The chain uses TRBV7-9 and TRBJ2-1, with TRBD2 as a possible D gene (6 bases). The V end lost 1 base, the J end lost 9 bases, and 19 bases lay between the germline ends. CDR3 length: 16 residues. Germline lookup yields CDR1 SEHNR and CDR2 FQNEAQ (reference sequence).

This chain links TRBV18 with TRBJ2-2, with 7 bases identical to TRBD2. The CDR3 is 15 residues long. Trimming took 1 base from V and 4 from J; bases not matched to a gene: 3. The germline CDR1 and CDR2 sequences are KGHSH and LQKENI. CDR3 nucleotide sequence: TGTGCCAGCTCACCACTGCGGGGGAGCACCGGGGAGCTGTTTTTT. This gives the protein CASSPLRGSTGELFF.

The chain recombines TRBV9 with TRBJ1-3; TRBD1 matches 8 bases. With V trimmed by 3 bases and J by 4 bases, 6 bases remained unmatched. The germline gives CDR1 SGDLS, CDR2 YYNGEE. This CDR3 is 15 amino acids long. CDR3 nucleotides: TGTGCCAGCAGCGCCCAGGGGGCGAGGGGAAACACCATATATTTT. It specifies CASSAQGARGNTIYF.

This chain links TRBV6-6 with TRBJ1-5, with a tentative D call TRBD1 (6 bases). The CDR3 is 15 residues long. Germline CDR1 and CDR2: MNHNY and SVGAGI (reference sequence). Trimming removed 0 bases at V and 7 bases at J, with 13 bases between. Here the CDR3 DNA reads TGTGCCAGCAGTTACTCTCGGGGACAAGGGCAGCCCCAGCATTTT. Its protein product is CASSYSRGQGQPQHF.

The J gene is TRBJ1-5, the V gene TRBV6-5; a weak D match, TRBD1 (5 bases). The CDR3 spans 16 residues. Per the germline V gene, CDR1 is MNHEY and CDR2 is SVGAGI. The V gene lost 4 bases and the J gene lost 0 bases, with 13 bases spanning the gap. CDR3 nucleotide sequence: TGTGCCAGCAGTTGGGGGGGGACCTATAGCAATCAGCCCCAGCATTTT. This sequence encodes CASSWGGTYSNQPQHF.

This sequence joins TRBV7-2 and TRBJ2-3, with TRBD1 identical over 8 bases. From germline, CDR1 is SGHTA and CDR2 FQGNSA. Trimming took 2 bases from V and 6 from J; bases not matched to a gene: 1. The CDR3 runs to 13 residues. The DNA of the CDR3 is TGTGCCAGCAGCTTAACAGGGGGTGATACGCAGTATTTT. Translation: CASSLTGGDTQYF.

This chain uses TRBV5-5 with TRBJ2-7, with D unclear. V lost 0 bases and J 0 bases, leaving 10 bases between the germline ends. CDR1 SGHKS and CDR2 YYEKEE come from the germline V gene (reference sequence). The CDR3 spans 15 residues. CDR3: CASSLVRSSSYEQYF. The CDR3 nucleotides read TGTGCCAGCAGCTTGGTGCGTTCTAGCTCCTACGAGCAGTACTTC.

V usage is TRBV11-3 and J usage is TRBJ2-5, with 12 bases that match TRBD2. The CDR3 totals 15 residues. Germline loops: CDR1 SGHNT, CDR2 YENEEA. V shed 4 bases and J 5 bases; nucleotides not matched to a gene: 5. CDR3 in DNA: TGTGCCAGCAGCTACTCTAGCGGGGGGGGCGAGACCCAGTACTTC. It is translated as CASSYSSGGGETQYF.

This chain uses TRBV14 with TRBJ1-3; no reliable D call. CDR3 length: 15 residues. From germline, CDR1 is SGHDN and CDR2 FVKESK. The V end lost 1 base, the J end lost 5 bases, and 12 bases lay between the germline ends. CDR3 coding DNA: TGTGCCAGCAGCCAAGTCTCCCAGCCGAGAAACACCATATATTTT. It codes for CASSQVSQPRNTIYF.

J is TRBJ1-4 and V is TRBV7-2, with 8 positions matching TRBD1. Germline-derived CDR1 and CDR2 are SGHTA and FQGNSA. The CDR3 has 17 residues. Losses at the gene ends were 5 bases for V and 4 bases for J; bases not matched to a gene: 12. The CDR3 protein is CASSKTGTGVLNEKLFF. CDR3 DNA: TGTGCCAGCAGCAAAACAGGGACAGGTGTCCTTAATGAAAAACTGTTTTTT.